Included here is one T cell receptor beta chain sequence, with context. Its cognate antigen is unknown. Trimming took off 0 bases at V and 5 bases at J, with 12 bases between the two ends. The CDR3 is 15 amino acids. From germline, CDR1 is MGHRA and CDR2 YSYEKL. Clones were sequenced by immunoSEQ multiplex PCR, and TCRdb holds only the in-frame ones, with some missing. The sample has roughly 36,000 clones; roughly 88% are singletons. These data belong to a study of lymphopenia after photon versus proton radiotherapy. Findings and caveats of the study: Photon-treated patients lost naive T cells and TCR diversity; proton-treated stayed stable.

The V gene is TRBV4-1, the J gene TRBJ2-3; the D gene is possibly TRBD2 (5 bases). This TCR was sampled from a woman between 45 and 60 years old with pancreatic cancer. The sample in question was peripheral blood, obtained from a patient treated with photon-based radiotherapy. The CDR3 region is CASSQDLRAVDTQYF. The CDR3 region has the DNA TGCGCCAGCAGCCAAGATTTGCGGGCGGTAGATACGCAGTATTTT.